The source of this T cell receptor beta chain is a study of cytomegalovirus exposure and HLA in healthy donors. Germline loops: CDR1 SEHNR, CDR2 FQNEAQ (reference sequence). Trimming took 6 bases from V and 2 from J; bases not matched to a gene: 9. This CDR3 spans 16 amino acids. Measured with immunoSEQ multiplex PCR; TCRdb has only the in-frame clones, and not every one. This table has about 110,000 clones, around 82% appearing once. The sequence was collected from a woman aged 18-35 years in good health and CMV-seronegative. The gene calls are TRBV7-9 and TRBJ2-2, with TRBD1 matching over 7 bases. Sequenced: PBMCs. CDR3 sequence: CASSTTRQGNTGELFF. CDR3 DNA: TGTGCCAGCAGTACAACGCGACAGGGAAACACCGGGGAGCTGTTTTTT.